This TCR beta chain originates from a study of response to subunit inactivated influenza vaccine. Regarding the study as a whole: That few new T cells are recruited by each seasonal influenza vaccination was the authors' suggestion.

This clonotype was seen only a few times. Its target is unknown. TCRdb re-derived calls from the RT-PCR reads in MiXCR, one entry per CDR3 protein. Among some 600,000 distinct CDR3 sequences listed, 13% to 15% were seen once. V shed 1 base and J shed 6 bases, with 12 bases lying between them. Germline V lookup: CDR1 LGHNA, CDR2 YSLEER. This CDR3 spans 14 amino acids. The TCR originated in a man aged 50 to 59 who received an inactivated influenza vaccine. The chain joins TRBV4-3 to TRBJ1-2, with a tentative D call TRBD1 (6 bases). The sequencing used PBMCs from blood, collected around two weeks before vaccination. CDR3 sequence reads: CASSQVVQGNGYTF. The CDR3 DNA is TGCGCCAGCAGCCAAGTCGTACAGGGTAATGGCTACACCTTC.